The 7 T cell receptor beta chains listed next were all sequenced from one sample in a study of blood T cells in healthy people across ages. Alongside a J-beta primer mix, a sample-barcoded 5' primer served in a second PCR lasting about 7 to 12 cycles. TCRdb called the 5' RACE reads again in MiXCR, with one record for every CDR3 protein. The table shows roughly 1.7 million distinct CDR3 sequences, with about 35% occurring only once. The sequenced sample was blood. The receptors were sampled from a woman aged 25-40 years in good health.

This sequence joins TRBV20-1 and TRBJ2-2; D uncertain. Germline V gene data show CDR1 as DFQATT and CDR2 as SNEGSKA (reference sequence). V was shortened by 0 bases and J by 7 bases, with 18 bases between the two germline ends. This CDR3 region has 16 residues. CDR3 protein: CSARDFESYRSGELFF. CDR3 coding DNA: TGCAGTGCTAGAGATTTCGAGAGCTACCGTAGCGGGGAGCTGTTTTTT.

This chain joins TRBV7-2 and TRBJ2-1; either TRBD1 or TRBD2 may fit D (5 bases each). CDR3 length: 16 residues. Germline V CDR1 and CDR2: SGHTA, FQGNSA. Trimming shortened V by 2 bases and J by 0 bases, and 11 bases separated the two germline ends. The CDR3 nucleotides read TGTGCCAGCAGCTTAAGTCCAGGGAGCTCCTACAATGAGCAGTTCTTC. Its translation: CASSLSPGSSYNEQFF.

This clonotype showed up just a few times. This chain links TRBV6-5 with TRBJ2-3; possible D gene TRBD1, 5 bases. The V gene's germline CDR1 is MNHEY and CDR2 SVGAGI. The CDR3 sequence is 14 residues long. Trimming left V 2 bases short and J 5 bases short, with 11 bases between. The CDR3 loop reads CASSYGAGQDTQYF. In nucleotides, the CDR3 is TGTGCCAGCAGTTACGGGGCAGGGCAAGATACGCAGTATTTT.

The chain employs TRBV2 and TRBJ2-5; D unclear. The CDR3 loop spans 11 amino acids. Trimming pared 7 bases from V and 4 bases from J, leaving 7 bases between. Germline V gives CDR1 SNHLY, CDR2 FYNNEI. This CDR3 reads CASNVRETQYF. In DNA form, the CDR3 reads TGTGCCAGCAACGTACGAGAGACCCAGTACTTC.

V is TRBV5-5 and J is TRBJ2-7, with D possibly being TRBD1 (6 bases). The CDR3 totals 14 residues. Germline assignment: CDR1 SGHKS and CDR2 YYEKEE (reference sequence). V lost 6 bases to trimming and J lost 8 bases, with 21 bases between them. This chain's CDR3 is CASTMGRGGYKQYF. The CDR3 region has the DNA TGTGCCAGCACCATGGGCAGGGGCGGGTACAAGCAGTACTTC.

V usage is TRBV4-1 and J usage is TRBJ2-7; D is unresolved. The V gene lost 0 bases and the J gene lost 2 bases, with 8 bases spanning the gap. The germline gives CDR1 MGHRA, CDR2 YSYEKL. This CDR3 region has 14 residues. In nucleotides, the CDR3 is TGCGCCAGCAGCCAAGATCCCAGCCCCTACGAGCAGTACTTC. This encodes CASSQDPSPYEQYF.

This chain uses TRBV5-1 with TRBJ2-1; D might be TRBD2 (6 bases). Trimming removed 4 bases at V and 2 bases at J, with 16 bases between. The germline V gene encodes CDR1 SGHRS and CDR2 YFSETQ. There are 16 residues in the CDR3. CDR3 bases: TGCGCCAGCAGCCCGGAGGCGGGACTGACCTACAATGAGCAGTTCTTC. Translated, it gives CASSPEAGLTYNEQFF.